This is a list of T cell receptor beta chains from one sample in a study of cytomegalovirus exposure and HLA in healthy donors. Profiling relied on immunoSEQ multiplex PCR, and the TCRdb table lists in-frame clones only, not all of them. The repertoire consists of some 180,000 clones, with 70% to 80% occurring once and the leading ten covering roughly 1.5%. Specimen: PBMCs. These receptor sequences come from a man younger than 35 in good health and CMV-seronegative. The CDR3 runs from the conserved cysteine through the conserved F or W. Each record gives: D gene, J gene, clone size, V gene, CDR3 DNA, CDR3 protein. The D gene is left open where the match is weak. A clone size is listed for some rows: how often the clone was seen (once, few, many), or a class if it is expanded.

TRBD1	TRBJ1-2	-	TRBV9	TGTGCCAGCAGCGTAGACGACAGGGATTATGGCTACACCTTC	CASSVDDRDYGYTF
TRBD1	TRBJ1-1	-	TRBV5-1	TGCGCCAGCAGCTTGTTGGCAGGGGGCGAATCGGCTTTCTTT	CASSLLAGGESAFF
-	TRBJ2-7	few	TRBV2	TGTGCCAGTCACCGTGGATCGGGGTCCTACGAGCAGTACTTC	CASHRGSGSYEQYF
TRBD1	TRBJ1-4	-	TRBV13	TGTGCCAGCAGCCTGCAAAATCCCCGCCCGGGACAGTCTAATGAAAAACTGTTTTTT	CASSLQNPRPGQSNEKLFF
TRBD2	TRBJ2-1	-	TRBV19	TGTGCCACCCGGACTAGCGGCTCCTACAATGAGCAGTTCTTC	CATRTSGSYNEQFF
-	TRBJ2-6	-	TRBV4-3	TGCGCCAGCAGCCAAGATCTGGCCTCTAGCTCTGGGGCCAACGTCCTGACTTTC	CASSQDLASSSGANVLTF
-	TRBJ1-6	-	TRBV7-6	TGTGCCAGCAGCCGTACAGGGAGATCGAATTCACCCCTCCACTTT	CASSRTGRSNSPLHF
-	TRBJ2-7	-	TRBV7-8	TGTGCCAGCAGCTTAGCTCAGGACAGACTTGGGGCTTACGAGCAGTACTTC	CASSLAQDRLGAYEQYF
TRBD2	TRBJ2-1	-	TRBV18	TGTGCCAGCCTAGCGGGAGTACCCTACAATGAGCAGTTCTTC	CASLAGVPYNEQFF
-	TRBJ2-5	-	TRBV2	TGTGCCAGCAGGCTGGAAGCTAGAGAGGTTTGGTCAGAGACCCAGTACTTC	CASRLEAREVWSETQYF
-	TRBJ1-1	-	TRBV29-1	TGCAGCGTCGTACAGACAGCGAACACTGAAGCTTTCTTT	CSVVQTANTEAFF
-	TRBJ1-1	few	TRBV18	TGTGCCAGCTCACCCGGTTTTGGTAGGAGAAACACTGAAGCTTTCTTT	CASSPGFGRRNTEAFF
TRBD2	TRBJ2-2	-	TRBV30	TGTGCCTTGACTAGCGTGGACACCGGGGAGCTGTTTTTT	CALTSVDTGELFF
-	TRBJ2-1	-	TRBV19	TGTGCCAGTAGTATAAGCGACTATAGTTATGAGCAGTTCTTC	CASSISDYSYEQFF
TRBD1	TRBJ1-2	-	TRBV4-1	TGCGCCAGCAGCCAAGTCCAGGGGGAGATTGCTGGCTACACCTTC	CASSQVQGEIAGYTF